This passage covers 13 T cell receptor beta chains from one sample sequenced in a study of T cell repertoires in cytomegalovirus infection. TCRdb itself ran the reads through MiXCR, one entry per CDR3 protein. Among 700,000 to 900,000 distinct CDR3 sequences listed, almost 30% were seen once. Antigens of these TCRs are unknown. The sequencing used cultured CD8+ T cells from PBMCs, collected from culture after CMV antigen stimulation. The source is a human donor in good health (CMV status not recorded). Some clones in this sample may be carry-over from other donors' samples.

The rearrangement uses TRBV6-6 and TRBJ1-2; D unclear. The germline V and J ends were trimmed by 8 bases and 8 bases, with 30 bases remaining between them. Germline V gene data show CDR1 as MNHNY and CDR2 as SVGAGI (reference sequence). The CDR3 sequence is 17 residues long. The CDR3 DNA follows: TGTGCCAGCGGGGATTCAGCAGGCCCCCCTTGGAGATACGGCTACACCTTC. Translated, it gives CASGDSAGPPWRYGYTF.

The table lists this clonotype with a few counts. This chain links TRBV7-2 with TRBJ2-3; no definite D call. This CDR3 has 16 residues. The ends were cut back, 5 bases at V and 0 bases at J, with 15 bases in the middle. CDR1 and CDR2 from the germline V gene are SGHTA and FQGNSA. The CDR3 loop reads CASSTFLGWSTDTQYF. The CDR3 DNA follows: TGTGCCAGCAGCACTTTCTTAGGGTGGAGCACAGATACGCAGTATTTT.

This clonotype was seen a single time. Sequence at one end of the junction differs from germline and may be a read error. The V gene is TRBV9, the J gene TRBJ1-1, with D tentatively TRBD1 (6 bases). Germline V gives CDR1 SGDLS, CDR2 YYNGEE. The CDR3 is made up of 10 amino acids. The CDR3 region is CASSIRQASF. The CDR3 DNA reads TGTGCCAGCAGCATACGACAGGCTTCCTTT.

The chain is built from TRBV7-6 and TRBJ1-3, with TRBD1 matching 8 bases. V shed 4 bases and J 0 bases; nucleotides not matched to a gene: 5. Germline CDR1 is SGHVS and CDR2 is FNYEAQ. This CDR3 has 16 residues. The CDR3 reads CASSSWTGHSGNTIYF. DNA of the CDR3: TGTGCCAGCAGCTCCTGGACAGGGCACTCTGGAAACACCATATATTTT.

This chain connects TRBV7-9 to TRBJ1-2; D unclear. The V and J ends lost 5 bases and 3 bases respectively, with 16 bases between them. In germline, CDR1 is SEHNR, CDR2 FQNEAQ (reference sequence). The CDR3 is 15 residues long. The CDR3 DNA sequence: TGTGCCAGCAGCGACACCCTAGTAGTGGACTATGGCTACACCTTC. Its protein is CASSDTLVVDYGYTF.

The CDR3 sequence: CAISEKEKNEQFF. Written as DNA, the CDR3 is TGTGCCATCAGTGAGAAGGAAAAGAATGAGCAGTTCTTC. The J gene is TRBJ2-1, the V gene TRBV10-3; D gene unclear. The CDR3 has 13 amino acids. The germline CDR1 and CDR2 sequences are ENHRY and SYGVKD. Trimming stripped 2 bases from V and 7 bases from J, with 9 bases between.

The V gene is TRBV10-3, the J gene TRBJ1-2; 7 nucleotides line up with TRBD1. The junction had 12 bases not matched to a gene; V was cut back by 6 bases and J by 5 bases. Germline CDR1 reads ENHRY; CDR2 reads SYGVKD. This CDR3 spans 15 amino acids. The CDR3 loop is CAIRVMTGKFYGYTF. CDR3 sequence (DNA): TGTGCCATCAGGGTCATGACAGGGAAGTTTTATGGCTACACCTTC.

The V gene is TRBV19, the J gene TRBJ1-1; tentative D call: TRBD1 (6 bases). CDR3 length: 13 residues. The V and J ends lost 3 bases and 7 bases respectively, with 12 bases between them. Germline V gene lookup returns CDR1 LNHDA and CDR2 SQIVND (reference sequence). The CDR3 spells CASSMRGHNEAFF. CDR3 coding DNA: TGTGCCAGTAGTATGAGGGGACATAATGAAGCTTTCTTT.

This clonotype was seen many times. The J gene is TRBJ2-1, the V gene TRBV6-1; D unclear. Germline lookup yields CDR1 MNHNS and CDR2 SASEGT. The CDR3 covers 15 residues. V lost 9 bases and J lost 0, with 15 bases in between. For the CDR3, the DNA is TGTGCCAGTTCCCCGGCGCCGAGCTCCTACAATGAGCAGTTCTTC. Translated: CASSPAPSSYNEQFF.

The chain employs TRBV19 and TRBJ1-5; the D is unclear. Per the germline V gene, CDR1 is LNHDA and CDR2 is SQIVND (reference sequence). This CDR3 has 15 amino acids. The V and J ends lost 3 bases and 3 bases respectively, with 12 bases between them. CDR3 sequence: CASSIHHTYNQPQHF. For the CDR3, the DNA is TGTGCCAGTAGTATTCATCACACTTACAATCAGCCCCAGCATTTT.

This clonotype showed up many times. V is TRBV7-8 and J is TRBJ2-3; TRBD1 aligns across 8 bases. After removal of 2 bases from V and 4 bases from J, the junction contained 11 bases not matched to a gene. The CDR3 is made up of 17 amino acids. CDR1 is SGHVS, CDR2 FQNEAQ, per germline. In DNA form, the CDR3 reads TGTGCCAGCAGCTTATTACGGACAGGGATTGTGGCAGATACGCAGTATTTT. Translating it yields CASSLLRTGIVADTQYF.

This rearrangement joins TRBV6-2 or TRBV6-3 to TRBJ1-5; a possible D gene is TRBD1 (5 bases). The germline V gene has CDR1 MNHEY and CDR2 SVGEGT. The length of the CDR3 is 14 residues. V lost 2 bases, J lost 6 bases, and 11 bases lay in between. Here the CDR3 reads CASSYEGLRQPQHF. CDR3 DNA sequence: TGTGCCAGCAGTTACGAGGGGCTGCGTCAGCCCCAGCATTTT.

The rearrangement uses TRBV7-9 and TRBJ2-3; the D call may be TRBD1 or TRBD2 (6 bases each). With 5 bases removed from V and 0 bases from J, the gap between germline ends came to 12 bases. The CDR3 runs to 15 residues. Germline V gives CDR1 SEHNR, CDR2 FQNEAQ (reference sequence). The CDR3 sequence is CASSPQGTSTDTQYF. As DNA, the CDR3 is TGTGCCAGCAGCCCGCAGGGGACTAGCACAGATACGCAGTATTTT.